The 5 T cell receptor beta chains given below trace back to one sample, sequenced in a study of T cell responses to AZD1222 COVID-19 vaccine. Assay: immunoSEQ multiplex PCR; the TCRdb copy retains only in-frame clones and omits some. Found here are roughly 98,000 clones, approximately 92% of them singletons; the top ten hold roughly 12%. Here the sequenced sample was peripheral blood, taken on day 0 of AZD1222 vaccination. Source of these receptors: an adult in good health.

The chain links TRBV5-1 to TRBJ1-1; tentative D call: TRBD1 (5 bases). V was trimmed by 4 bases and J by 7 bases, leaving 17 bases between them. The CDR3 length is 14 residues. Looked up from germline, CDR1 is SGHRS and CDR2 is YFSETQ. The CDR3 loop reads CASSLNTGLSEAFF. CDR3 DNA sequence: TGCGCCAGCAGCCTAAATACAGGCCTCAGTGAAGCTTTCTTT.

This chain joins TRBV4-1 and TRBJ2-7, with 8 bases lining up with TRBD2. In germline, CDR1 is MGHRA, CDR2 YSYEKL. There are 15 residues in the CDR3. The junction had 5 bases not matched to a gene; V was cut back by 1 base and J by 3 bases. CDR3 sequence: CASSQVSGTNYEQYF. As DNA, the CDR3 is TGCGCCAGCAGCCAAGTTAGCGGGACAAACTACGAGCAGTACTTC.

The rearrangement uses TRBV27 and TRBJ1-1; the D gene is possibly TRBD1 (6 bases). V gave up 6 bases and J gave up 0 bases, with 14 bases separating them. Germline V gene sequence: CDR1 MNHEY, CDR2 SMNVEV (reference sequence). The CDR3 is 15 amino acids. The CDR3, as DNA: TGTGCCAGCAGAACCGGACAGCTCATGAACACTGAAGCTTTCTTT. It is translated as CASRTGQLMNTEAFF.

This clone was seen a single time. The chain links TRBV19 to TRBJ1-1; maybe TRBD1 (6 bases). V was trimmed by 3 bases and J by 11 bases, leaving 13 bases between them. The CDR3 contains 12 residues. Germline V gene lookup returns CDR1 LNHDA and CDR2 SQIVND (reference sequence). In nucleotides, the CDR3 is TGTGCCAGTAGTATCGTTAGGGGGGCGGCTTTCTTT. Translation gives CASSIVRGAAFF.

This sequence joins TRBV4-1 and TRBJ1-2; TRBD1 agrees at 8 bases. The CDR3 totals 15 residues. Trimming removed 4 bases from V and 2 bases from J; junction bases left unmatched: 6. CDR1 is MGHRA, CDR2 YSYEKL, per germline. The CDR3 is CASSLSQGANYGYTF. The CDR3 nucleotides read TGCGCCAGCAGCCTCAGCCAGGGGGCGAACTATGGCTACACCTTC.